The T cell receptor beta chain described here comes from a study of T cell responses to AZD1222 COVID-19 vaccine. Study-wide findings and caveats: Among spike-specific TCRs, nearly half reportedly target unmutated variant regions.

This CDR3 is built from 14 residues. The germline gives CDR1 ENHRY, CDR2 SYGVKD. The ends were cut back, 3 bases at V and 6 bases at J, with 14 bases in the middle. Notes on this clone: Its specificity is unknown.

Sequenced by immunoSEQ multiplex PCR; TCRdb stores in-frame clones only, minus some. The sample lists 53,000 or so clones; around 86% were seen once. The receptor comes from an adult who received the AZD1222 COVID-19 vaccine. The rearrangement joins TRBV10-3 to TRBJ1-2; possible D gene TRBD1, 5 bases. Source: peripheral blood, taken 28 days after the second AZD1222 dose. CDR3 region: CAISEGTLSHGYTF. The CDR3 nucleotides read TGTGCCATCAGTGAAGGGACTCTTTCCCATGGCTACACCTTC.